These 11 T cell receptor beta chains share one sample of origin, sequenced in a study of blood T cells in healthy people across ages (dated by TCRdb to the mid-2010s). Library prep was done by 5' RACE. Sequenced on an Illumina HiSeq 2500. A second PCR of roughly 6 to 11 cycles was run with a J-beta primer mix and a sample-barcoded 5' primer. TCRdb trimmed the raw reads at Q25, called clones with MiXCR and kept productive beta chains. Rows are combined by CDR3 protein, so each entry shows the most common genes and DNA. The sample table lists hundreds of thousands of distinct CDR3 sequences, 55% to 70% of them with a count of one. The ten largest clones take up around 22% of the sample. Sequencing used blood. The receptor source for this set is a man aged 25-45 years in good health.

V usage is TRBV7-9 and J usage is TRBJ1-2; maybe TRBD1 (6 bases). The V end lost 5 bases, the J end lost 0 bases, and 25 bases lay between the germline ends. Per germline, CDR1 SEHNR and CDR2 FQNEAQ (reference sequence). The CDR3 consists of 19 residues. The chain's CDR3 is CASSGSSRGPNWTNYGYTF. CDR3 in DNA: TGTGCCAGCAGCGGGTCCTCCAGGGGACCAAATTGGACTAACTATGGCTACACCTTC.

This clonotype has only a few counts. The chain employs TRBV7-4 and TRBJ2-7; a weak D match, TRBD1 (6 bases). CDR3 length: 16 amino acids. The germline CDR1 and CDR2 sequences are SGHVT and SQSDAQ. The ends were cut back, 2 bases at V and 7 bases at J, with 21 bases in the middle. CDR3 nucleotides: TGTGCCAGCAGCTTACAGGGGTGCCCGTCGAGGCGGGAGCAGTACTTC. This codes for CASSLQGCPSRREQYF. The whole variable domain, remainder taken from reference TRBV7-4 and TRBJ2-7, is GAGVSQSPRYKVAKRGRDVALRCDSISGHVTLYWYRQTLGQGSEVLTYSQSDAQRDKSGRPSGRFSAERPERSVSTLKIQRTEQGDSAVYLCASSLQGCPSRREQYFGPGTRLTVT.

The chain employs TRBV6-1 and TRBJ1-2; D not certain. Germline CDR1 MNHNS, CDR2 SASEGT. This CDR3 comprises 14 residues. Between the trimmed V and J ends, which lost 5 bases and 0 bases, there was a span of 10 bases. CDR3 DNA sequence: TGTGCCAGCAGTTCCTTTGGAGCTAACTATGGCTACACCTTC. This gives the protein CASSSFGANYGYTF.

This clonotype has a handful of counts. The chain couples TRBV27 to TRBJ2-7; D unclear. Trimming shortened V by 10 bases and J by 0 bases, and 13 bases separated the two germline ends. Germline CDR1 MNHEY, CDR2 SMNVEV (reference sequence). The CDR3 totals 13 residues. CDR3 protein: CATKAAASYEQYF. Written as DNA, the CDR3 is TGTGCCACCAAAGCAGCCGCCTCCTACGAGCAGTACTTC.

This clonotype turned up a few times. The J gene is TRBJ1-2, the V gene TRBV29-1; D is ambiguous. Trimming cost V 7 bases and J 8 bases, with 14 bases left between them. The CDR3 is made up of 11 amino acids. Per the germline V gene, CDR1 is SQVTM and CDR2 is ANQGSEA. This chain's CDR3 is CSATKGGGYTF. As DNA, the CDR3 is TGCAGCGCCACAAAGGGTGGCGGCTACACCTTC.

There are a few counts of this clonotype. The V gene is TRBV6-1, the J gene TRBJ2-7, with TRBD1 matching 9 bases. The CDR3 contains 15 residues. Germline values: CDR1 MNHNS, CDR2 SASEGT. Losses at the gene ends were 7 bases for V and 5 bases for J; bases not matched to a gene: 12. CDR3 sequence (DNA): TGTGCCAGCACCCCGCGGGACAGGGCTATCAACGAGCAGTACTTC. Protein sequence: CASTPRDRAINEQYF.

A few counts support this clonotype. The CDR3 protein is CSVRGGDYEQYF. CDR3 DNA sequence: TGCAGCGTTCGCGGCGGAGACTACGAGCAGTACTTC. The genes are TRBV29-1 and TRBJ2-7; D unresolved. Between the trimmed V and J ends, which lost 5 bases and 3 bases, there was a span of 11 bases. The CDR3 is made up of 12 amino acids. The germline V gene has CDR1 SQVTM and CDR2 ANQGSEA.

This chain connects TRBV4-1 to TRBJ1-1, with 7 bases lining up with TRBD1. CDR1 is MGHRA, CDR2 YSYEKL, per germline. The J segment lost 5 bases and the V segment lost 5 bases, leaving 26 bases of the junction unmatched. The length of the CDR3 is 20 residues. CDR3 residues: CASSSFPGQIQGSGITEAFF. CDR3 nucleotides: TGCGCCAGCAGCTCCTTCCCCGGACAGATACAGGGGTCAGGGATTACTGAAGCTTTCTTT.

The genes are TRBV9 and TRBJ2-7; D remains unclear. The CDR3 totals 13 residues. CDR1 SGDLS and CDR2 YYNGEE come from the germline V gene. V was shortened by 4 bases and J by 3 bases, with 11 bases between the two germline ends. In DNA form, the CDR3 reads TGTGCCAGCAGCCCTTCCGGGCGCTACGAGCAGTACTTC. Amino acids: CASSPSGRYEQYF.

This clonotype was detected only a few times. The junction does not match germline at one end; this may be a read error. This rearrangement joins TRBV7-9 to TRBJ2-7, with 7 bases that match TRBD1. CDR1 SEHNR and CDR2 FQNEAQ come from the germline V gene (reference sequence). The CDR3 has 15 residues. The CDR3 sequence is CAGSQRDRWDYEQYF. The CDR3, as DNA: TGTGCCGGCAGCCAACGGGACAGATGGGACTACGAGCAGTACTTC.

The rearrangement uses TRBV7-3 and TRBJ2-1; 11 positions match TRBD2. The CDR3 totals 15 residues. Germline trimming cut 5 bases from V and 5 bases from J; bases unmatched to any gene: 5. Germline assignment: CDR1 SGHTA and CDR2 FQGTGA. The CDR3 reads CASSRLAGRNNEQFF. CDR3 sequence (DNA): TGTGCCAGCAGCCGACTAGCGGGACGTAACAATGAGCAGTTCTTC.